The clone carrying this T cell receptor (beta chain) was found many times. Its antigen is undetermined. This record comes from a study of human T cells and chemical hapten exposure. From the RACE reads, TCRdb called clonotypes with MiXCR, one entry per CDR3 protein. The sample lists 380,000 or so distinct CDR3 sequences; 4.5% to 7% were seen once. The length of the CDR3 is 11 residues. CDR1 and CDR2 (germline): SQVTM, ANQGSEA. V was trimmed by 6 bases and J by 3 bases, leaving 9 bases between them. Time point given: pre-sensitization, week 0. The treatment denotes: therapeutic diphenylcyclopropenone sensitization with weekly scalp DPC. Notes on the study in general: There were significantly more large CDR3 similarity clusters among expanded TCRs than among controls.

The TCR sequence derives from a woman aged 18-30 years with alopecia areata. Some clones in this sample may be carry-over from other donors' samples. This chain links TRBV29-1 with TRBJ2-7; D ambiguous. The sequencing used whole blood, collected in connection with sensitization to the hapten diphenylcyclopropenone (DPC). CDR3 DNA: TGCAGCGTCGAATATCGCTACGAGCAGTACTTC. Translation gives CSVEYRYEQYF.